These 11 T cell receptor beta chains were sequenced from one sample in a study of CD4 T cells in relation to SARS-CoV-2 and coronaviruses. Unexposed donor CD4+ T cells date from about 2011-2018, before the COVID-19 pandemic. After nine to ten days of culture, CD4+ T cells were isolated. TCRdb's copy holds only in-frame clones and misses some; the assay was immunoSEQ multiplex PCR. The data contain approximately 14,000 clones, about 73% of them singletons. Their target antigens are unknown. The sequencing sample was made of CD4+ T cells from PBMCs, cultured in vitro. These TCRs come from a human donor in good health.

The chain uses TRBV14 and TRBJ2-3; D is perhaps TRBD2 (5 bases). This CDR3 contains 17 residues. V lost 4 bases and J lost 0, with 17 bases in between. Germline CDR1 is SGHDN and CDR2 is FVKESK. Written as DNA, the CDR3 is TGTGCCAGCAGCCCATTTTCCGGCGGGTCTAGCACAGATACGCAGTATTTT. Amino acids: CASSPFSGGSSTDTQYF.

This chain links TRBV5-1 with TRBJ2-1; 9 nucleotides agree with TRBD2. This CDR3 spans 15 amino acids. Germline V gives CDR1 SGHRS, CDR2 YFSETQ. Trimming cost V 1 base and J 8 bases; bases outside gene matches: 7. The CDR3 protein is CASSLKSSGIYEQFF. The CDR3 nucleotides read TGCGCCAGCAGCTTGAAGTCTAGCGGGATATATGAGCAGTTCTTC.

The rearrangement links TRBV5-1 to TRBJ1-1, with D possibly matching TRBD1 (5 bases). The CDR3 has 12 amino acids. Germline CDR1 is SGHRS and CDR2 is YFSETQ. The V end was cut by 4 bases, the J end by 5 bases, with 9 bases between. CDR3 nucleotide sequence: TGCGCCAGCAGCACGGGGGTAACTGAAGCTTTCTTT. This codes for CASSTGVTEAFF.

This sequence joins TRBV6-4 and TRBJ1-1, with a weak D call TRBD1 (6 bases). The V end lost 8 bases, the J end lost 3 bases, and 16 bases lay between the germline ends. Looked up from germline, CDR1 is MRHNA and CDR2 is SNTAGT. This CDR3 region has 14 residues. The CDR3 coding sequence is TGTGCCAGCCTGGGAGGCAGGGGACACACTGAAGCTTTCTTT. It codes for CASLGGRGHTEAFF.

This chain joins TRBV5-1 and TRBJ1-4, with a possible D match to TRBD1 (6 bases). Looked up from germline, CDR1 is SGHRS and CDR2 is YFSETQ. The CDR3 sequence is 14 residues long. The V end lost 4 bases, the J end lost 4 bases, and 11 bases lay between the germline ends. CDR3 sequence reads: CASSAGHSNEKLFF. In nucleotides, the CDR3 is TGCGCCAGCAGCGCGGGACACAGTAATGAAAAACTGTTTTTT.

The chain combines TRBV2 with TRBJ2-3; 12 nucleotides line up with TRBD2. Trimming took 6 bases from V and 1 from J; bases not matched to a gene: 5. The germline gives CDR1 SNHLY, CDR2 FYNNEI. The CDR3 is 16 residues long. CDR3 sequence reads: CASSALAGGRTDTQYF. CDR3 DNA sequence: TGTGCCAGCAGCGCACTAGCGGGAGGTCGCACAGATACGCAGTATTTT.

This clone was recorded a few times. The chain carries TRBV5-4 and TRBJ2-1, with TRBD2 matching over 13 bases. J gave up 10 bases and V 4 bases, and 5 bases lay outside the gene matches. CDR1 and CDR2 (germline): SGHNT, YYREEE (reference sequence). The CDR3 runs to 14 residues. The CDR3 coding sequence is TGTGCCAGCAGCCAGGGACTAGCGGGAAACGAGCAGTTCTTC. It is translated as CASSQGLAGNEQFF.

This chain connects TRBV3-1 (or the pseudogene TRBV3-2) to TRBJ2-1; D unresolved. Trimming took 5 bases from V and 7 from J, leaving 9 bases between them. From germline, CDR1 is LGHDT and CDR2 YNNKEL (reference sequence). The CDR3 length is 12 residues. This chain's CDR3 is CASSSGQNEQFF. CDR3 coding DNA: TGTGCCAGCAGCTCGGGTCAAAATGAGCAGTTCTTC.

The chain combines TRBV5-1 with TRBJ2-1; 10 bases are a match to TRBD2. The J segment lost 5 bases and the V segment lost 4 bases, leaving 6 bases of the junction unmatched. Germline CDR1 is SGHRS and CDR2 is YFSETQ. The CDR3 extends over 15 amino acids. The CDR3 spells CASSKGLANNNEQFF. DNA of the CDR3: TGCGCCAGCAGCAAGGGACTAGCGAACAACAATGAGCAGTTCTTC. Full variable domain (outside the CDR3, taken from reference TRBV5-1 and TRBJ2-1): KAGVTQTPRYLIKTRGQQVTLSCSPISGHRSVSWYQQTPGQGLQFLFEYFSETQRNKGNFPGRFSGRQFSNSRSEMNVSTLELGDSALYLCASSKGLANNNEQFFGPGTRLTVL.

The chain uses TRBV4-2 and TRBJ1-4; no firm D call. The CDR3 extends over 15 amino acids. V lost 0 bases and J 1 base, leaving 6 bases between the germline ends. Germline assignment: CDR1 LGHNA and CDR2 YNFKEQ. The CDR3 DNA follows: TGTGCCAGCAGCCAAGAAACAATAACTAATGAAAAACTGTTTTTT. Protein product: CASSQETITNEKLFF.

V gene TRBV25-1 combines with J gene TRBJ2-1; D is uncertain. Germline V gene sequence: CDR1 MGHDK, CDR2 SYGVNS. V was pared by 3 bases and J by 5 bases, with 14 bases between. The CDR3 runs 15 residues. CDR3 sequence reads: CASSDSGKTDNEQFF. In nucleotides, the CDR3 is TGTGCCAGCAGTGATTCTGGTAAAACGGACAATGAGCAGTTCTTC.